The 18 T cell receptor beta chains given below trace back to one sample, sequenced in a study of blood T cells in healthy people across ages. Together with a sample-barcoded 5' primer, a J-beta primer mix was included in a second PCR lasting about 7 to 11 cycles. TCRdb reprocessed the 5' RACE reads via MiXCR and lists one record per CDR3 protein. In the table there are around 780,000 distinct CDR3 sequences, 20% to 30% of which are singletons. These data are also associated with another study on T cells of mothers and their children.

Specimen: blood. Every receptor here comes from a boy aged 5-17 years in good health.

This clonotype occurred a few times. The chain carries TRBV2 and TRBJ2-7; tentative D call: TRBD1 (6 bases). The germline CDR1 and CDR2 sequences are SNHLY and FYNNEI. Trimming shortened V by 3 bases and J by 1 base, and 7 bases separated the two germline ends. The CDR3 spans 13 residues. The DNA for the CDR3 is TGTGCCAGCAGTGACACAGGGTCCTACGAGCAGTACTTC. Amino acid sequence: CASSDTGSYEQYF.

The rearrangement uses TRBV10-2 and TRBJ2-7, with D possibly TRBD1 on 6 matching bases. The germline V gene has CDR1 WSHSY and CDR2 SAAADI. The CDR3 sequence is 15 residues long. V was trimmed by 7 bases and J by 1 base, leaving 17 bases between them. CDR3 in DNA: TGCGCCAGCACCCAACGGCGGCAGGGGTCCTACGAGCAGTACTTC. Translation gives CASTQRRQGSYEQYF.

The gene calls are TRBV30 and TRBJ2-5; D possibly corresponds to TRBD2 (5 bases). The J call may be faulty, since TRBJ2-7 better matches the DNA end. Germline V gives CDR1 GTSNPN, CDR2 SVGIG (reference sequence). The CDR3 contains 13 residues. This CDR3 reads CAWSTGNWDEQYF. Here the CDR3 DNA reads TGTGCCTGGAGTACGGGAAACTGGGACGAGCAGTACTTC.

The rearrangement uses TRBV14 and TRBJ2-5; TRBD1 matches at 8 bases. The DNA end is more similar to TRBJ2-1, so the J call may be wrong. Per germline, CDR1 SGHDN and CDR2 FVKESK. The CDR3 has 17 residues. The CDR3 loop is CASSQERAGGPYNEQFF. Here the CDR3 DNA reads TGTGCCAGCAGCCAAGAACGGGCAGGGGGCCCCTACAATGAGCAGTTCTTC.

This sequence joins TRBV5-1 and TRBJ1-1; D gene unclear. Trimming stripped 0 bases from V and 0 bases from J, with 6 bases between. The CDR3 is made up of 14 amino acids. Germline V gene sequence: CDR1 SGHRS, CDR2 YFSETQ. The CDR3 protein is CASSLGYMNTEAFF. The CDR3 nucleotides are TGCGCCAGCAGCTTGGGGTACATGAACACTGAAGCTTTCTTT.

The V call is TRBV20-1, the J call TRBJ1-4; no firm D call. V was clipped by 6 bases and J by 0 bases, with 14 bases between them. The CDR3 contains 15 residues. Germline CDR1 DFQATT, CDR2 SNEGSKA (reference sequence). CDR3 nucleotides: TGCAGTGCCACGCCGTTGGGGTCAACTAATGAAAAACTGTTTTTT. Amino acid sequence: CSATPLGSTNEKLFF.

This chain joins TRBV12-3 or TRBV12-4 and TRBJ2-3; TRBD1 matches 11 bases. After removal of 5 bases from V and 4 bases from J, the junction contained 8 bases not matched to a gene. The CDR3 is made up of 16 amino acids. CDR3 protein: CASSPGTGGGADTQYF. CDR3 sequence (DNA): TGTGCCAGCAGTCCCGGGACAGGGGGAGGCGCAGATACGCAGTATTTT.

This rearrangement joins TRBV3-1 to TRBJ2-7, with 12 bases matching TRBD1. Trimming took 10 bases from V and 3 from J; bases not matched to a gene: 4. This CDR3 has 13 residues. CDR1 LGHDT and CDR2 YNNKEL come from the germline V gene (reference sequence). CDR3: CATRDRGLYEQYF. The CDR3 DNA follows: TGTGCCACCCGGGACAGGGGGCTCTACGAGCAGTACTTC.

This clonotype was counted once. V gene TRBV20-1 combines with J gene TRBJ2-7; 11 positions match TRBD2. V was clipped by 5 bases and J by 3 bases; unmatched bases: 3. The CDR3 sequence is 13 residues long. The germline CDR1 and CDR2 sequences are DFQATT and SNEGSKA (reference sequence). The CDR3 DNA reads as TGCAGTGCTCGACTAGCGGGGTTCTACGAGCAGTACTTC. Translating it yields CSARLAGFYEQYF.

V gene TRBV7-3 combines with J gene TRBJ2-1; 7 bases are shared with TRBD1. CDR1 and CDR2 from the germline V gene are SGHTA and FQGTGA. J was trimmed by 4 bases and V by 5 bases; bases with no gene match: 11. CDR3 length: 16 amino acids. The CDR3 region is CASSPLQGLGYNEQFF. DNA for the CDR3: TGTGCCAGCAGCCCGTTACAGGGGTTGGGGTACAATGAGCAGTTCTTC.

In this sample, this clonotype turned up once. The gene calls are TRBV5-1 and TRBJ2-7; 10 bases are a match to TRBD1. The germline V gene has CDR1 SGHRS and CDR2 YFSETQ. The CDR3 extends over 17 amino acids. V shed 3 bases and J 5 bases; nucleotides not matched to a gene: 14. CDR3 nucleotide sequence: TGCGCCAGCAGCTCGATCGTGGGGGGACAGGGGAGAAACGAGCAGTACTTC. It specifies CASSSIVGGQGRNEQYF.

This clonotype was observed once. One junction end disagrees with the germline gene, perhaps due to a read error. The J gene is TRBJ1-6, the V gene TRBV28; no firm D call. The CDR3 has 14 amino acids. Per the germline V gene, CDR1 is MDHEN and CDR2 is SYDVKM. CDR3 residues: CASSLEQYNSPLRF. CDR3 bases: TGTGCCAGCAGTTTGGAACAGTATAATTCACCCCTCCGCTTT.

Comments on this clonotype: At one end the junction does not follow the germline gene, possibly because of a read error. J is TRBJ2-7 and V is TRBV12-3 or TRBV12-4; perhaps TRBD1 as D (5 bases). The CDR3 loop spans 12 amino acids. CDR3 region: CASSPGHPDPFF. CDR3 nucleotide sequence: TGTGCCAGCAGCCCCGGACACCCCGACCCGTTCTTC.

This clonotype was recorded a few times. This sequence joins TRBV11-2 and TRBJ2-7; weak D call: TRBD1 (5 bases). V gave up 4 bases and J gave up 6 bases, with 13 bases separating them. The germline CDR1 and CDR2 sequences are SGHAT and FQNNGV. There are 13 residues in the CDR3. The CDR3 spells CASSSIRGFEQYF. The DNA of the CDR3 is TGTGCCAGCAGCTCAATTAGGGGCTTCGAGCAGTACTTC.

This clonotype was observed a few times. The chain has TRBV10-3 and TRBJ2-1, with D perhaps matching TRBD2 (7 bases). Germline CDR1 ENHRY, CDR2 SYGVKD. The V end lost 2 bases, the J end lost 4 bases, and 15 bases lay between the germline ends. This CDR3 is 16 amino acids long. CDR3: CAISEPGEGGYNEQFF. CDR3 coding DNA: TGTGCCATCAGTGAGCCGGGGGAGGGGGGATACAATGAGCAGTTCTTC.

V is TRBV3-1 and J is TRBJ2-7; 7 nucleotides align to TRBD2. V dropped 1 base and J dropped 5; count of bases not matched to a gene: 8. This CDR3 has 15 residues. Germline values: CDR1 LGHDT, CDR2 YNNKEL (reference sequence). The CDR3 sequence is CASSQGGGRVHEQYF. In DNA, the CDR3 is TGTGCCAGCAGCCAAGGAGGTGGGAGGGTCCACGAGCAGTACTTC.

V and J are TRBV9 and TRBJ2-4, with TRBD2 as a possible D gene (5 bases). Trimming took off 1 base at V and 8 bases at J, with 10 bases between the two ends. CDR3 size: 13 residues. The germline V gene has CDR1 SGDLS and CDR2 YYNGEE. The CDR3 protein is CASSVYWGDIQYF. Here the CDR3 DNA reads TGTGCCAGCAGCGTATACTGGGGAGACATTCAGTACTTC.

CDR3 DNA: TGTGCCAGCAGTCACCTAACGACAGGGGGCCAGCAGCCCCAGCATTTT. It is translated as CASSHLTTGGQQPQHF. V is TRBV28 and J is TRBJ1-5; the match to TRBD1 covers 10 bases. The J segment lost 7 bases and the V segment lost 5 bases, leaving 11 bases of the junction unmatched. The CDR3 spans 16 residues. Germline V CDR1 and CDR2: MDHEN, SYDVKM.